Below, 3 T cell receptor beta chains from the same sample are listed, as sequenced in a study of blood T cell repertoires in COVID-19 (dated by TCRdb to 2018 to 2021). Library creation used the immunoSEQ multiplex PCR assay. TCRdb stores this immuneACCESS table with in-frame sequences only. Part of the clones is absent; in the studies checked, under half of the shortfall reflects unresolved V genes, and no reason is known for the rest. The sample data list 150,000 to 200,000 clones, and about 88% of these were observed just once. Of the sample, roughly a sixth falls within the top ten clones. The sample taken for sequencing was peripheral blood. These receptors were taken from a man between 60 and 70 years old with active or convalescent COVID-19.

The rearrangement joins TRBV5-6 to TRBJ2-2; 14 bases align to TRBD2. The CDR3 is 19 residues long. With V trimmed by 2 bases and J by 2 bases, 8 bases remained unmatched. Germline CDR1 and CDR2: SGHDT and YYEEEE. The CDR3: CASSFYWGLAGANTGELFF. The CDR3 nucleotides read TGTGCCAGCAGCTTTTACTGGGGACTAGCGGGGGCTAACACCGGGGAGCTGTTTTTT.

The rearrangement joins TRBV19 to TRBJ1-4; 7 nucleotides line up with TRBD1. V trimming: 2 bases; J trimming: 7 bases; junction bases outside the gene matches: 7. CDR1 is LNHDA and CDR2 is SQIVND in the germline V gene (reference sequence). This CDR3 is built from 15 residues. As DNA, the CDR3 is TGTGCCAGTAGTATATATGGACAGGTTGGTGAAAAACTGTTTTTT. Translating gives CASSIYGQVGEKLFF.

The gene calls are TRBV3-1 (or the pseudogene TRBV3-2) and TRBJ1-2; D not certain. There are 15 residues in the CDR3. From germline, CDR1 is LGHDT and CDR2 YNNKEL (reference sequence). Between the trimmed V and J ends, which lost 0 bases and 0 bases, there was a span of 8 bases. In DNA, the CDR3 is TGTGCCAGCAGCCAAGAGGCGAGGGCTAACTATGGCTACACCTTC. It translates to CASSQEARANYGYTF.